What follows are 29 T cell receptor beta chains derived from one specimen sequenced in a study of T cell repertoires in cytomegalovirus infection. TCRdb re-analysed the reads in MiXCR, keeping a single row per CDR3 protein. This sample has approximately 1,000,000 distinct CDR3 sequences, with around 32% found just once. For these TCRs, the target antigens are not known. The sample here was cultured CD8+ T cells from PBMCs, taken from culture after CMV antigen stimulation. The receptors here all came from a human donor in good health (CMV status not recorded). Some clones in this sample may be carry-over from other donors' samples.

The chain employs TRBV11-3 and TRBJ2-2; no definite D call. The ends were cut back, 5 bases at V and 7 bases at J, with 26 bases in the middle. CDR1 is SGHNT, CDR2 YENEEA, per germline. The CDR3 has 18 amino acids. CDR3 DNA: TGTGCCAGCAGCCCGCGCCGAAACGGACGTTACGACATCGGGGAGCTGTTTTTT. Encoded protein: CASSPRRNGRYDIGELFF.

This clonotype appeared once. This chain links TRBV28 with TRBJ2-3; D unclear. Germline-derived CDR1 and CDR2 are MDHEN and SYDVKM. The CDR3 contains 12 residues. V lost 7 bases, J lost 4 bases, and 9 bases lay in between. CDR3 protein: CASIGVPDTQYF. The DNA of the CDR3 is TGTGCCAGCATTGGGGTGCCAGATACGCAGTATTTT.

This clonotype has just a few counts. The chain carries TRBV7-8 and TRBJ2-5; 10 bases map to TRBD1. Looked up from germline, CDR1 is SGHVS and CDR2 is FQNEAQ. CDR3 length: 15 amino acids. The J segment lost 5 bases and the V segment lost 5 bases, leaving 8 bases of the junction unmatched. CDR3 in DNA: TGTGCCAGCAGCCCAGGGACAGGGGCGGTGGAGACCCAGTACTTC. Translation: CASSPGTGAVETQYF.

This clonotype was seen a handful of times. V and J are TRBV27 and TRBJ2-7, with 10 bases identical to TRBD1. The germline CDR1 and CDR2 sequences are MNHEY and SMNVEV (reference sequence). The V segment lost 6 bases and the J segment 3 bases; nucleotides outside the gene matches: 5. This CDR3 has 14 amino acids. DNA for the CDR3: TGTGCCAGCAGCCGGACAGGGGGTGGCTACGAGCAGTACGTC. Its protein is CASSRTGGGYEQYV.

This clonotype was seen repeatedly, ten times or more. The chain couples TRBV7-2 to TRBJ2-1; D may be TRBD2 (5 bases). This CDR3 is 12 amino acids long. Deletions cut 7 bases from V and 8 bases from J, with 12 bases between. CDR1 SGHTA and CDR2 FQGNSA come from the germline V gene. The CDR3 DNA reads TGTGCCAGCAACTTTCGGGGTGATGAGCAGTTCTTC. It codes for CASNFRGDEQFF.

The rearrangement links TRBV19 to TRBJ2-1; D is possibly TRBD1 (6 bases). V gave up 9 bases and J gave up 7 bases, with 13 bases separating them. This CDR3 comprises 12 residues. Germline V CDR1 and CDR2: LNHDA, SQIVND (reference sequence). CDR3 in amino acids: CASRDISNEQFF. In DNA, the CDR3 is TGTGCCAGCCGGGACATTTCTAATGAGCAGTTCTTC. The full variable domain, completed using reference TRBV19 and TRBJ2-1, is DGGITQSPKYLFRKEGQNVTLSCEQNLNHDAMYWYRQDPGQGLRLIYYSQIVNDFQKGDIAEGYSVSREKKESFPLTVTSAQKNPTAFYLCASRDISNEQFFGPGTRLTVL.

This clonotype was seen many times. The rearrangement links TRBV7-2 to TRBJ1-5; D is undetermined. The CDR3 runs 15 residues. Germline V gene sequence: CDR1 SGHTA, CDR2 FQGNSA. V was clipped by 1 base and J by 3 bases, with 10 bases between them. The CDR3 loop reads CASSLGWEYNQPQHF. CDR3 DNA: TGTGCCAGCAGCTTAGGATGGGAATACAATCAGCCCCAGCATTTT.

This clonotype was found a few times. The chain employs TRBV29-1 and TRBJ1-1; TRBD1 might be the D (5 bases). This CDR3 contains 14 residues. The germline V gene encodes CDR1 SQVTM and CDR2 ANQGSEA. V lost 2 bases and J 1 base, leaving 11 bases between the germline ends. For the CDR3, the DNA is TGCAGCGTTGAAAGCGGGGCCCCGAACACTGAAGCTTTCTTT. Its translation is CSVESGAPNTEAFF.

The V call is TRBV15, the J call TRBJ2-5; the match to TRBD2 covers 13 bases. J was trimmed by 3 bases and V by 0 bases; bases with no gene match: 4. The V gene's germline CDR1 is LNHNV and CDR2 YYDKDF (reference sequence). The CDR3 totals 17 residues. CDR3: CATSREMGLAGKETQYF. The DNA for the CDR3 is TGTGCCACCAGCAGAGAGATGGGACTAGCGGGGAAAGAGACCCAGTACTTC.

This clonotype was observed a few times. The chain joins TRBV5-4 to TRBJ2-2, with D perhaps matching TRBD1 (6 bases). Trimming cost V 7 bases and J 1 base, with 8 bases left between them. The CDR3 has 13 amino acids. The germline gives CDR1 SGHNT, CDR2 YYREEE (reference sequence). The DNA of the CDR3 is TGTGCCAGCTTGGACAGGAACACCGGGGAGCTGTTTTTT. Amino acids: CASLDRNTGELFF.

This clonotype was detected a few times. The chain joins TRBV27 to TRBJ1-1; 9 bases are a match to TRBD1. From germline, CDR1 is MNHEY and CDR2 SMNVEV (reference sequence). The CDR3 is 14 residues long. V was pared by 4 bases and J by 6 bases, with 6 bases of the junction left unmatched. The CDR3 DNA is TGTGCCAGCAGTTCAACAGGGGGCGACGCTGAAGCTTTCTTT. This gives the protein CASSSTGGDAEAFF.

The chain is built from TRBV6-1 and TRBJ2-7; D uncertain. The V and J ends lost 1 base and 2 bases respectively, with 12 bases between them. Germline V gives CDR1 MNHNS, CDR2 SASEGT. This CDR3 is built from 15 residues. Here the CDR3 DNA reads TGTGCCAGCAGTGAAGGCCCACAGCTAACCTACGAGCAGTACGTC. Translated: CASSEGPQLTYEQYV.

Note on this clonotype: This may stem from a read error, because a much larger clone lies one nucleotide away. CDR3 protein: CASSSGGPLDDQFF. The CDR3 nucleotides read TGTGCCAGCAGCTCGGGGGGGCCTCTGGATGATCAGTTCTTC. The V gene is TRBV7-2, the J gene TRBJ2-1; TRBD2 aligns across 8 bases. The CDR3 is made up of 14 amino acids. Germline V gene data show CDR1 as SGHTA and CDR2 as FQGNSA.

This clonotype has more than one count but fewer than ten. This chain joins TRBV6-5 and TRBJ1-2; D is unresolved. This CDR3 is built from 16 residues. The V gene's germline CDR1 is MNHEY and CDR2 SVGAGI. Trimming pared 0 bases from V and 5 bases from J, leaving 16 bases between. CDR3 sequence: CASSYSKRVSWYGYTF. DNA for the CDR3: TGTGCCAGCAGTTACTCGAAAAGGGTATCTTGGTATGGCTACACCTTC.

The chain has TRBV7-9 and TRBJ1-5; 7 positions match TRBD1. Germline V gene sequence: CDR1 SEHNR, CDR2 FQNEAQ (reference sequence). This CDR3 region has 13 residues. V lost 4 bases to trimming and J lost 7 bases; unmatched junction nucleotides: 4. The CDR3 loop is CASSSGQTQPQHF. As DNA, the CDR3 is TGTGCCAGCAGCTCGGGACAGACGCAGCCCCAGCATTTT.

In this sample, this clonotype turned up once. The J gene is TRBJ2-5, the V gene TRBV27, with a possible D match to TRBD1 (7 bases). V was cut by 7 bases and J by 4 bases, with 25 bases left in between. The CDR3 spans 17 residues. The germline CDR1 and CDR2 sequences are MNHEY and SMNVEV (reference sequence). The CDR3 DNA follows: TGTGCCAGCATTCAAAGGGACTCGGACAGGCTCGGAGAGACCCAGTACTTC. It encodes CASIQRDSDRLGETQYF.

This clonotype has only a few counts. The genes are TRBV11-3 and TRBJ2-3; D tentatively fits TRBD1 or TRBD2 (5 bases each). The germline V gene encodes CDR1 SGHNT and CDR2 YENEEA. CDR3 length equals 17 residues. Trimming removed 6 bases from V and 3 bases from J, with 22 bases in between. In DNA, the CDR3 is TGTGCCAGCAGTTCCTCCGGGACCCCTCTGAGGACAGATACGCAGTATTTT. As protein: CASSSSGTPLRTDTQYF.

This chain connects TRBV12-3 or TRBV12-4 to TRBJ1-2, with 10 bases matching TRBD1. J was trimmed by 6 bases and V by 3 bases; bases with no gene match: 19. The CDR3 consists of 19 residues. CDR3 loop: CASSLRFGDRGISGDGYTF. The CDR3 DNA sequence: TGTGCCAGCAGTTTGAGGTTTGGGGACAGGGGAATTTCAGGGGATGGCTACACCTTC.

This rearrangement joins TRBV6-1 to TRBJ1-2, with D maybe TRBD1 (5 bases). Trimming shortened V by 7 bases and J by 3 bases, and 18 bases separated the two germline ends. The CDR3 consists of 15 residues. The germline CDR1 and CDR2 sequences are MNHNS and SASEGT. The CDR3 nucleotides are TGTGCCAGCAACCCAGGGTATCAGCGGTACTATGGCTACACCTTC. This gives the protein CASNPGYQRYYGYTF.

This clonotype was picked up a small number of times. CDR3: CASSFTQQGVGETQYF. The CDR3 DNA is TGTGCCAGCAGTTTTACCCAACAGGGGGTGGGTGAGACCCAGTACTTC. The V gene is TRBV12-3 or TRBV12-4, the J gene TRBJ2-5; 8 bases agree with TRBD1. Unmatched junction bases numbered 11, after V lost 3 bases and J lost 5 bases. The CDR3 covers 16 residues.

This clonotype was detected only a few times. This sequence joins TRBV4-1 and TRBJ2-1, with D perhaps assigned TRBD1 or TRBD2 (7 bases each). The V gene's germline CDR1 is MGHRA and CDR2 YSYEKL. The CDR3 contains 14 residues. Trimming removed 1 base from V and 10 bases from J, with 14 bases in between. CDR3 protein: CASSQAQGGAEQFF. The DNA for the CDR3 is TGCGCCAGCAGCCAAGCTCAGGGGGGGGCCGAGCAGTTCTTC.

The chain combines TRBV5-1 with TRBJ2-5, with a tentative D call TRBD2 (5 bases). This CDR3 comprises 16 residues. V dropped 0 bases and J dropped 5 bases, with 17 bases sitting between them. Germline CDR1 is SGHRS and CDR2 is YFSETQ. Here the CDR3 DNA reads TGCGCCAGCAGCTTGGAAGAGGGCCCCGCACGGGAGACCCAGTACTTC. Translating gives CASSLEEGPARETQYF.

V is TRBV19 and J is TRBJ2-6; 8 bases match TRBD1. This CDR3 region has 14 residues. V lost 4 bases and J lost 10; bases outside the gene matches: 6. Germline CDR1 LNHDA, CDR2 SQIVND (reference sequence). The CDR3 sequence is CASSKTTGVNVLTF. The CDR3 DNA follows: TGTGCCAGTAGTAAAACGACAGGGGTGAACGTCCTGACTTTC.

This clonotype was picked up a small number of times. V gene TRBV6-2 or TRBV6-3 combines with J gene TRBJ1-2, with D uncertain. The V and J ends lost 0 bases and 4 bases respectively, with 9 bases between them. Germline V gene lookup returns CDR1 MNHEY and CDR2 SVGEGT. The CDR3 contains 14 residues. CDR3 sequence (DNA): TGTGCCAGCAGTTACTCGAGTGTCGGCTATGGCTACACCTTC. The encoded protein is CASSYSSVGYGYTF.

The CDR3 DNA is TGTGCCAGCAGTCCAAACCGCAGGACGCCCACAGATACGCAGTATTTT. This encodes CASSPNRRTPTDTQYF. The chain uses TRBV27 and TRBJ2-3; D remains unclear. The V and J ends lost 5 bases and 2 bases respectively, with 17 bases between them. Germline lookup yields CDR1 MNHEY and CDR2 SMNVEV (reference sequence). The CDR3 is 16 residues long.

The chain has TRBV6-5 and TRBJ1-1; D remains ambiguous. The CDR3 spans 15 residues. V was cut by 0 bases and J by 3 bases, with 11 bases left in between. The V gene's germline CDR1 is MNHEY and CDR2 SVGAGI. CDR3 DNA: TGTGCCAGCAGTTACTCGGGCAGGCTCGACACTGAAGCTTTCTTT. Translated: CASSYSGRLDTEAFF.

This clonotype was counted only a few times. The CDR3 coding sequence is TGTGCCAGCAGTTTATTGGGTGGGGGACTGCACGAGCAGTACTTC. As protein: CASSLLGGGLHEQYF. The rearrangement joins TRBV27 to TRBJ2-7; tentatively, D is TRBD2 (6 bases). This CDR3 has 15 residues. V was pared by 1 base and J by 5 bases, with 15 bases between. Germline CDR1 and CDR2: MNHEY and SMNVEV (reference sequence).

The V call is TRBV20-1, the J call TRBJ2-1; 11 bases are a match to TRBD2. The CDR3 totals 19 residues. The trim removed 0 bases at V and 0 bases at J, leaving 10 bases unmatched. Per the germline V gene, CDR1 is DFQATT and CDR2 is SNEGSKA (reference sequence). The chain's CDR3 is CSARDLLAGASSSYNEQFF. The CDR3 bases are TGCAGTGCTAGAGATCTACTAGCGGGGGCCTCGAGCTCCTACAATGAGCAGTTCTTC.

This clonotype occurred many times. The chain employs TRBV7-8 and TRBJ2-1; D call uncertain. V was cut by 4 bases and J by 5 bases, with 6 bases left in between. CDR3 length: 12 residues. Germline lookup yields CDR1 SGHVS and CDR2 FQNEAQ. In DNA form, the CDR3 reads TGTGCCAGCAGCTGGGGTCACAATGAGCAGTTCTTC. It is translated as CASSWGHNEQFF.